The 3 T cell receptor beta chains presented below share a single source sample, sequenced in a study of blood T cell repertoires in COVID-19. TCRdb's table, derived via immunoSEQ multiplex PCR, lists solely in-frame clones and lacks some. The table lists 50,000 to 65,000 clones, 80% to 90% of them singletons. The sample consisted of peripheral blood. The source is a man aged 55 to 70 with acute or convalescent COVID-19.

V and J are TRBV11-2 and TRBJ2-5; no definite D call. Germline CDR1 reads SGHAT; CDR2 reads FQNNGV. Trimming pared 0 bases from V and 11 bases from J, leaving 13 bases between. CDR3 length: 13 amino acids. The CDR3 protein is CASSLDPTSLQYF. For the CDR3, the DNA is TGTGCCAGCAGCTTAGACCCTACCTCCCTTCAGTACTTC.

V is TRBV2 and J is TRBJ1-1; TRBD1 is a possible D gene (6 bases). V was trimmed by 2 bases and J by 0 bases, leaving 10 bases between them. Per the germline V gene, CDR1 is SNHLY and CDR2 is FYNNEI. This CDR3 region has 15 residues. This CDR3 is CASSERGSMNTEAFF. The CDR3 DNA is TGTGCCAGCAGTGAAAGGGGGAGCATGAACACTGAAGCTTTCTTT.

The CDR3, as DNA: TGTGCCAGCAGTCTTAGCGGACCCACGAACACCGGGGAGCTGTTTTTT. It specifies CASSLSGPTNTGELFF. The chain recombines TRBV28 with TRBJ2-2; D perhaps matches TRBD2 (6 bases). V was cut by 5 bases and J by 0 bases, with 13 bases left in between. This CDR3 spans 16 amino acids. CDR1 and CDR2 from the germline V gene are MDHEN and SYDVKM.